These 27 T cell receptor beta chains were all obtained from the same sample, sequenced in a study of T cell changes during pregnancy in multiple sclerosis. TCRdb keeps only in-frame clones here, not all; method: immunoSEQ multiplex PCR. The repertoire has roughly 83,000 clones, over 80% of them found once; the top ten carry roughly 4%. The source material was PBMCs, sampled in the first trimester of pregnancy. These receptors all come from a female donor in good health, serving as a control in a pregnancy study. Some clones in this sample may be carry-over from other donors' samples.

CDR3: CASSPRQGSSYEQYF. CDR3 sequence (DNA): TGTGCCAGCAGCCCCAGACAGGGTAGCTCCTACGAGCAGTACTTC. The chain is built from TRBV11-2 and TRBJ2-7; 7 bases map to TRBD1. Germline assignment: CDR1 SGHAT and CDR2 FQNNGV. The CDR3 spans 15 residues. V trimming: 5 bases; J trimming: 0 bases; junction bases outside the gene matches: 7.

This chain joins TRBV7-9 and TRBJ2-1; 7 bases map to TRBD1. The CDR3 consists of 13 residues. Germline V lookup: CDR1 SEHNR, CDR2 FQNEAQ (reference sequence). V shed 2 bases, J shed 10 bases, and the junction held 5 bases outside the gene matches. CDR3 nucleotides: TGTGCCAGCAGCTTAATCTTGGACAGGGAGCAGTTCTTC. Encoded protein: CASSLILDREQFF.

The chain carries TRBV18 and TRBJ1-2; D is perhaps TRBD1 (5 bases). V dropped 3 bases and J dropped 4 bases, with 15 bases sitting between them. Germline V gives CDR1 KGHSH, CDR2 LQKENI. The CDR3 spans 15 residues. CDR3 coding DNA: TGTGCCAGCTCACCTACCGACAGAAGCTTCTATGGCTACACCTTC. Residues: CASSPTDRSFYGYTF. Using reference TRBV18 and TRBJ1-2 for the parts outside the CDR3, the full variable domain is NAGVMQNPRHLVRRRGQEARLRCSPMKGHSHVYWYRQLPEEGLKFMVYLQKENIIDESGMPKERFSAEFPKEGPSILRIQQVVRGDSAAYFCASSPTDRSFYGYTFGSGTRLTVV.

The rearrangement links TRBV7-9 to TRBJ1-3; a possible D gene is TRBD1 (6 bases). Trimming removed 3 bases from V and 0 bases from J, with 9 bases in between. Germline V CDR1 and CDR2: SEHNR, FQNEAQ (reference sequence). This CDR3 region has 15 residues. CDR3 residues: CASSLGGRSGNTIYF. The CDR3 DNA follows: TGTGCCAGCAGCTTGGGGGGGCGCTCTGGAAACACCATATATTTT.

The chain joins TRBV28 to TRBJ1-2, with unresolved D. V was pared by 5 bases and J by 7 bases, with 17 bases between. The germline V gene has CDR1 MDHEN and CDR2 SYDVKM. The CDR3 is made up of 14 amino acids. The CDR3 loop reads CASSKGGPHTGYTF. The CDR3 coding sequence is TGTGCCAGCAGTAAGGGAGGACCCCATACTGGCTACACCTTC.

The rearrangement links TRBV9 to TRBJ2-7, with 11 bases fitting TRBD1. The CDR3 runs 14 residues. The J segment lost 6 bases and the V segment lost 2 bases, leaving 4 bases of the junction unmatched. From germline, CDR1 is SGDLS and CDR2 YYNGEE. The CDR3, as DNA: TGTGCCAGCAGCGTGGGACAGGGGGTAGGCGAGCAGTACTTC. Translated: CASSVGQGVGEQYF.

The chain carries TRBV5-1 and TRBJ2-3; the match to TRBD2 covers 11 bases. J was trimmed by 2 bases and V by 4 bases; bases with no gene match: 15. The CDR3 contains 19 residues. Germline V gene data show CDR1 as SGHRS and CDR2 as YFSETQ. CDR3: CASSPGGLIAGGNTDTQYF. The CDR3, as DNA: TGCGCCAGCAGCCCCGGAGGATTGATAGCGGGGGGGAACACAGATACGCAGTATTTT.

This clone was seen more than once but under ten times. The V gene is TRBV19, the J gene TRBJ2-1; D is possibly TRBD2 (6 bases). The CDR3 has 14 amino acids. The germline gives CDR1 LNHDA, CDR2 SQIVND (reference sequence). Trimming pared 5 bases from V and 0 bases from J, leaving 8 bases between. The CDR3 loop is CASSRERSYNEQFF. The CDR3 DNA is TGTGCCAGTAGTCGGGAGCGCTCCTACAATGAGCAGTTCTTC.

The rearrangement joins TRBV19 to TRBJ2-5; TRBD2 matches at 15 bases. The CDR3 covers 16 residues. Trimming took 6 bases from V and 3 from J; bases not matched to a gene: 5. Germline CDR1 reads LNHDA; CDR2 reads SQIVND (reference sequence). CDR3 sequence: CASSSGLAGGKETQYF. The CDR3 DNA reads TGTGCCAGTAGCTCCGGACTAGCGGGAGGGAAAGAGACCCAGTACTTC.

J is TRBJ2-7 and V is TRBV5-1, with a tentative D call TRBD1 (6 bases). The germline gives CDR1 SGHRS, CDR2 YFSETQ. Trimming removed 6 bases at V and 6 bases at J, with 19 bases between. The CDR3 loop spans 14 amino acids. The chain's CDR3 is CASTIGDTRSEQYF. CDR3 nucleotide sequence: TGCGCCAGCACAATAGGGGACACCAGAAGCGAGCAGTACTTC.

The count of this clone is one. The CDR3 is CASSFGAANYGYTF. The CDR3 region has the DNA TGTGCCAGCAGCTTTGGGGCCGCCAACTATGGCTACACCTTC. The chain uses TRBV7-9 and TRBJ1-2, with D possibly matching TRBD1 (5 bases). Germline assignment: CDR1 SEHNR and CDR2 FQNEAQ (reference sequence). Trimming took off 3 bases at V and 2 bases at J, with 10 bases between the two ends. The CDR3 contains 14 residues.

The V and J genes are TRBV4-3 and TRBJ1-5; no definite D call. V lost 0 bases and J lost 1, with 7 bases in between. Germline V gene lookup returns CDR1 LGHNA and CDR2 YSLEER. The CDR3 contains 15 residues. CDR3 in amino acids: CASSQDAVSNQPQHF. In DNA, the CDR3 is TGCGCCAGCAGCCAAGATGCGGTGAGCAATCAGCCCCAGCATTTT.

Relative to its sample, this clone is medium-sized. V usage is TRBV14 and J usage is TRBJ2-2; no definite D call. CDR1 and CDR2 from the germline V gene are SGHDN and FVKESK. Trimming removed 1 base from V and 6 bases from J, with 3 bases in between. This CDR3 region has 12 residues. The chain's CDR3 is CASSQVSGELFF. The CDR3 DNA sequence: TGTGCCAGCAGCCAAGTATCCGGGGAGCTGTTTTTT.

The rearrangement joins TRBV4-3 to TRBJ1-2, with D maybe TRBD1 (6 bases). Deletions cut 3 bases from V and 5 bases from J, with 16 bases between. Germline V CDR1 and CDR2: LGHNA, YSLEER. The CDR3 has 15 residues. CDR3 in DNA: TGCGCCAGCAGCCATTACAGGGTCCAAGAGTATGGCTACACCTTC. Translating gives CASSHYRVQEYGYTF.

The chain recombines TRBV10-3 with TRBJ2-1; 7 nucleotides align to TRBD2. Germline V gene sequence: CDR1 ENHRY, CDR2 SYGVKD. V dropped 2 bases and J dropped 0; count of bases not matched to a gene: 7. This CDR3 spans 17 amino acids. The CDR3 nucleotides read TGTGCCATCAGTGAGCGGCCAGCGGGGAGCTCCTACAATGAGCAGTTCTTC. Translation: CAISERPAGSSYNEQFF.

The genes are TRBV5-1 and TRBJ2-1, with D perhaps matching TRBD2 (6 bases). Trimming removed 2 bases from V and 7 bases from J, with 10 bases in between. The CDR3 has 13 amino acids. Germline V gene data show CDR1 as SGHRS and CDR2 as YFSETQ. CDR3 region: CASSLGTVNEQFF. DNA of the CDR3: TGCGCCAGCAGCTTAGGGACTGTAAATGAGCAGTTCTTC.

The chain is built from TRBV19 and TRBJ2-7; 8 bases map to TRBD1. CDR1 is LNHDA, CDR2 SQIVND, per germline (reference sequence). The CDR3 consists of 14 residues. The V gene end was trimmed by 7 bases and the J gene end by 5 bases; junction bases not matched to a gene: 10. The CDR3 coding sequence is TGTGCCAGTAAACGGACAGGGCGCGGGCACGAGCAGTACTTC. Translating gives CASKRTGRGHEQYF. The complete variable domain, with remaining parts taken from reference TRBV19 and TRBJ2-7, reads DGGITQSPKYLFRKEGQNVTLSCEQNLNHDAMYWYRQDPGQGLRLIYYSQIVNDFQKGDIAEGYSVSREKKESFPLTVTSAQKNPTAFYLCASKRTGRGHEQYFGPGTRLTVT.

The chain uses TRBV5-4 and TRBJ1-6; D not resolved. CDR1 and CDR2 from the germline V gene are SGHNT and YYREEE (reference sequence). Trimming removed 3 bases from V and 0 bases from J, with 7 bases in between. This CDR3 contains 15 residues. The CDR3 reads CASSSESSYNSPLHF. Here the CDR3 DNA reads TGTGCCAGCAGCTCCGAGAGCTCCTATAATTCACCCCTCCACTTT.

The chain has TRBV4-3 and TRBJ2-4; 11 nucleotides match TRBD1. Germline V gene lookup returns CDR1 LGHNA and CDR2 YSLEER. The junction had 7 bases not matched to a gene; V was cut back by 2 bases and J by 7 bases. The CDR3 has 16 amino acids. This chain's CDR3 is CASSQSGTGGWNIQYF. In DNA, the CDR3 is TGCGCCAGCAGCCAATCCGGGACAGGGGGTTGGAACATTCAGTACTTC.

The chain carries TRBV5-1 and TRBJ2-7; 12 bases are shared with TRBD2. J was trimmed by 2 bases and V by 0 bases; bases with no gene match: 6. The CDR3 runs to 17 residues. Germline V gene data show CDR1 as SGHRS and CDR2 as YFSETQ. The CDR3: CASSLVASGGAPYEQYF. CDR3 DNA: TGCGCCAGCAGCTTGGTAGCTAGCGGGGGGGCCCCCTACGAGCAGTACTTC.

This clone showed up just a few times. J is TRBJ1-5 and V is TRBV12-2. TRBV12-2 is classified as a pseudogene. This CDR3 contains 16 residues. The CDR3 nucleotides are TGTGCAAGTCGCTTTCCCGGTCCTCACAGCAATCAGCCCCAGCATTTT. Its protein product is CASRFPGPHSNQPQHF.

This clone was recorded only once. The V gene is TRBV7-2, the J gene TRBJ2-2, with 10 bases fitting TRBD2. The junction had 6 bases not matched to a gene; V was cut back by 5 bases and J by 6 bases. Per germline, CDR1 SGHTA and CDR2 FQGNSA. The CDR3 totals 15 residues. The CDR3 DNA reads TGTGCCAGCAGCCTGAGCGGGGGGGCGGCCGGGGAGCTGTTTTTT. Amino acids: CASSLSGGAAGELFF.

The chain uses TRBV5-5 and TRBJ2-2; TRBD2 might be the D (6 bases). Germline loops: CDR1 SGHKS, CDR2 YYEKEE (reference sequence). This CDR3 is 15 amino acids long. Between the trimmed V and J ends, which lost 4 bases and 4 bases, there was a span of 14 bases. The CDR3 region has the DNA TGTGCCAGCAGCCTCGGGAGTGTCGGCACCGGGGAGCTGTTTTTT. Translation: CASSLGSVGTGELFF.

This rearrangement joins TRBV6-5 to TRBJ2-1; tentatively, D is TRBD2 (6 bases). V was cut by 4 bases and J by 4 bases, with 11 bases left in between. The V gene's germline CDR1 is MNHEY and CDR2 SVGAGI. The CDR3 loop spans 14 amino acids. The CDR3 sequence: CASSSLGGYNEQFF. The CDR3 DNA reads TGTGCCAGCAGTTCCCTAGGAGGGTACAATGAGCAGTTCTTC.

This clone was found once. V gene TRBV2 combines with J gene TRBJ1-1; D uncertain. The CDR3 extends over 14 amino acids. The germline V and J ends were trimmed by 7 bases and 4 bases, with 16 bases remaining between them. CDR1 is SNHLY, CDR2 FYNNEI, per germline. Written as DNA, the CDR3 is TGTGCCAGCACCTACCAAAACCTCGGCACTGAAGCTTTCTTT. Translated: CASTYQNLGTEAFF.

The J gene is TRBJ2-1, the V gene TRBV19; 10 positions match TRBD1. The CDR3 has 13 residues. Germline assignment: CDR1 LNHDA and CDR2 SQIVND (reference sequence). With V trimmed by 5 bases and J by 9 bases, 4 bases remained unmatched. The CDR3 DNA is TGTGCCAGTAGTGACAGGGGGCTACTTGAGCAGTTCTTC. Its translation: CASSDRGLLEQFF.

The CDR3 DNA follows: TGTGCCACCAGCTACTCAACCACCTACGAGCAGTACTTC. It yields the protein CATSYSTTYEQYF. The gene calls are TRBV15 and TRBJ2-7; unclear D gene. V lost 5 bases to trimming and J lost 2 bases, with 10 bases between them. The CDR3 sequence is 13 residues long. Germline V gene data show CDR1 as LNHNV and CDR2 as YYDKDF (reference sequence).